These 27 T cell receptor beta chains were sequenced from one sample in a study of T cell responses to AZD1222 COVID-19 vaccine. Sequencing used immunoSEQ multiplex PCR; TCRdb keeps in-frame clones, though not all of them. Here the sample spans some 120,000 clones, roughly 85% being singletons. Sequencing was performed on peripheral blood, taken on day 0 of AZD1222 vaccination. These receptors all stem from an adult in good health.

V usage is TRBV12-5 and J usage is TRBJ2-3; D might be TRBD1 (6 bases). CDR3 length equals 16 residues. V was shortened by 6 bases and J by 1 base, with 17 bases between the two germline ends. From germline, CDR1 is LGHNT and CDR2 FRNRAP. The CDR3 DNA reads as TGTGCTAGTGGCCGAGGACAGACCGAGGGCACAGATACGCAGTATTTT. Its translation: CASGRGQTEGTDTQYF.

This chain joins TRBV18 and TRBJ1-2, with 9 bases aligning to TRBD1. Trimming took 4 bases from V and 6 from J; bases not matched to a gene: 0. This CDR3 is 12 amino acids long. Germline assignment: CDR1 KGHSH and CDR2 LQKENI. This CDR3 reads CASSRDRDGYTF. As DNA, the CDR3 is TGTGCCAGCTCACGGGACAGGGATGGCTACACCTTC.

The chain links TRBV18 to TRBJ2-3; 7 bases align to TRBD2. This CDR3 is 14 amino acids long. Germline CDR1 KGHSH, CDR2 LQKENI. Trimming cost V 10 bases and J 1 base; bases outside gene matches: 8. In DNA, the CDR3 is TGTGCCACAAAAACGGGGGGAGGCACAGATACGCAGTATTTT. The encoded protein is CATKTGGGTDTQYF.

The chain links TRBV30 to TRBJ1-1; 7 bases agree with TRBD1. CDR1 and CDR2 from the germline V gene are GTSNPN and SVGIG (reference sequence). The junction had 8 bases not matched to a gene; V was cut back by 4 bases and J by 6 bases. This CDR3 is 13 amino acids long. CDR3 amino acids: CAWKKGGFAEAFF. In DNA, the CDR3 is TGTGCCTGGAAAAAAGGGGGCTTCGCTGAAGCTTTCTTT.

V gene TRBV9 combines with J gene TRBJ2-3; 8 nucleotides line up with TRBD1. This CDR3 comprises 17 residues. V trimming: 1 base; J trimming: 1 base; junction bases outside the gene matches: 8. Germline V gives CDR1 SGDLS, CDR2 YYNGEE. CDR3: CASSVYTGGPGTDTQYF. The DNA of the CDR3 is TGTGCCAGCAGCGTATACACAGGGGGGCCCGGCACAGATACGCAGTATTTT.

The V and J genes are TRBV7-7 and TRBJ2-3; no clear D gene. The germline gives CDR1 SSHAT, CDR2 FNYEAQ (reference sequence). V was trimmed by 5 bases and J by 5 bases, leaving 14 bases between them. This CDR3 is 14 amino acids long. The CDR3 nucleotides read TGTGCCAGCAGCGCAGGCCTCGACGGAGATACGCAGTATTTT. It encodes CASSAGLDGDTQYF. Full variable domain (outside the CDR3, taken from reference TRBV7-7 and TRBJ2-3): GAGVSQSPRYKVTKRGQDVTLRCDPISSHATLYWYQQALGQGPEFLTYFNYEAQPDKSGLPSDRFSAERPEGSISTLTIQRTEQRDSAMYRCASSAGLDGDTQYFGPGTRLTVL.

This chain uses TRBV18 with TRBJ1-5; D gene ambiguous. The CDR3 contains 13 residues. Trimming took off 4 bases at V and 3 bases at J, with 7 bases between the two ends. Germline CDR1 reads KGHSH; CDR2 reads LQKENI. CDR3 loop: CASSLGTNQPQHF. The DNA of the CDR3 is TGTGCCAGCTCACTGGGTACCAATCAGCCCCAGCATTTT.

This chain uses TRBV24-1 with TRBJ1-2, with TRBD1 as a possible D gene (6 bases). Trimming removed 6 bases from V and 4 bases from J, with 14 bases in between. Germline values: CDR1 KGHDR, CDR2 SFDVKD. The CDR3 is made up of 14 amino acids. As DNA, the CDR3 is TGTGCCACCAGTTCTGGACAGATAAGCTATGGCTACACCTTC. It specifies CATSSGQISYGYTF.

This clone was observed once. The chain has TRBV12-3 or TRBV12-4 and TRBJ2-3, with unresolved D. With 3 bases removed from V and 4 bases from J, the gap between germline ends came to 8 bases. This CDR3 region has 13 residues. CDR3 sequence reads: CASSFSEPDTQYF. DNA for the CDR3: TGTGCCAGCAGTTTCTCAGAGCCAGATACGCAGTATTTT.

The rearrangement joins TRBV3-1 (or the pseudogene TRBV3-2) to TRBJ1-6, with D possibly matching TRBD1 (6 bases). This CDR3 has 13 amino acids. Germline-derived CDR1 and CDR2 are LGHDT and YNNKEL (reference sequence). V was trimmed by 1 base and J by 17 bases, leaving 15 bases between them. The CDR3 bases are TGTGCCAGCAGCCAAGGGGCCAGGGGTCTCTTCCACTTT. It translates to CASSQGARGLFHF.

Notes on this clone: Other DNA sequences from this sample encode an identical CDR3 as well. CDR3 sequence: CASSLAGGITDTQYF. CDR3 in DNA: TGTGCCAGCAGTTTGGCGGGGGGGATCACAGATACGCAGTATTTT. The chain has TRBV27 and TRBJ2-3, with 9 bases matching TRBD2. V shed 3 bases, J shed 2 bases, and the junction held 3 bases outside the gene matches. CDR3 length: 15 residues. The germline V gene encodes CDR1 MNHEY and CDR2 SMNVEV (reference sequence).

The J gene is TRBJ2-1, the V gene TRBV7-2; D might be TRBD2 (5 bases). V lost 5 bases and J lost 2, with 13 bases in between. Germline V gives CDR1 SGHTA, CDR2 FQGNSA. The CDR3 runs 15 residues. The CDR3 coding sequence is TGTGCCAGCAGCGGAGGAGTCAACCCCTACAATGAGCAGTTCTTC. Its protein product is CASSGGVNPYNEQFF. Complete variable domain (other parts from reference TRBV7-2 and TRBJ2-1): GAGVSQSPSNKVTEKGKDVELRCDPISGHTALYWYRQSLGQGLEFLIYFQGNSAPDKSGLPSDRFSAERTGGSVSTLTIQRTQQEDSAVYLCASSGGVNPYNEQFFGPGTRLTVL.

CDR3: CASSVGMGTGGSNEQFF. The DNA for the CDR3 is TGTGCCAGCAGCGTAGGGATGGGGACAGGGGGTTCCAATGAGCAGTTCTTC. This chain links TRBV9 with TRBJ2-1; 11 positions match TRBD1. The CDR3 sequence is 17 residues long. Germline assignment: CDR1 SGDLS and CDR2 YYNGEE. The J segment lost 6 bases and the V segment lost 0 bases, leaving 8 bases of the junction unmatched.

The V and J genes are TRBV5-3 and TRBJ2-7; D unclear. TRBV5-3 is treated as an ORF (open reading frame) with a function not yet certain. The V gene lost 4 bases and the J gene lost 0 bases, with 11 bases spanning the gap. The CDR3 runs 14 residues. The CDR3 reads CARSPYMASYEQYF. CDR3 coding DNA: TGTGCCAGAAGCCCATATATGGCCTCCTACGAGCAGTACTTC.

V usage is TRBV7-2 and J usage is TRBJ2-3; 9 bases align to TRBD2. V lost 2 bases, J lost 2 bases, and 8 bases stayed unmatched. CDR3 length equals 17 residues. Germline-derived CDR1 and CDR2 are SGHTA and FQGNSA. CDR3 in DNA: TGTGCCAGCAGCTTACCGGGACTAGCCCGTCTCACAGATACGCAGTATTTT. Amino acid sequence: CASSLPGLARLTDTQYF.

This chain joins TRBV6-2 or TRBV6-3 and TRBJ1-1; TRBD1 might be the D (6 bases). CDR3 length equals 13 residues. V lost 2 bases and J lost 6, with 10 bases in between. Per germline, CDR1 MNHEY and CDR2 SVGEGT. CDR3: CASSYLTGSEAFF. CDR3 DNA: TGTGCCAGCAGTTACCTAACAGGGTCTGAAGCTTTCTTT.

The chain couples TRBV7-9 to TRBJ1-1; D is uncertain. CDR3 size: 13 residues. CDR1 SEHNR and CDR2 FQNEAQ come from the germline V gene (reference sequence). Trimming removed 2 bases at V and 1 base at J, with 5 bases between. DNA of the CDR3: TGTGCCAGCAGCTTACTGGCGAACACTGAAGCTTTCTTT. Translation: CASSLLANTEAFF.

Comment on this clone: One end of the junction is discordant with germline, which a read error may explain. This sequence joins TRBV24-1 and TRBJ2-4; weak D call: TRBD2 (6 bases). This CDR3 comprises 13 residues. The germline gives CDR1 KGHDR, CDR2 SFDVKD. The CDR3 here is CVTSDGGTNIQYF. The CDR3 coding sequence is TGTGTCACCAGTGATGGGGGGACAAACATTCAGTACTTC.

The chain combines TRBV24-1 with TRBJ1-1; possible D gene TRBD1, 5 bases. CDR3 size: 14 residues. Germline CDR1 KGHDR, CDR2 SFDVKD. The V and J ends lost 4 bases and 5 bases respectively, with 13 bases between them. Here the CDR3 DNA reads TGTGCCACCAGTGACGGGGCCGGAGTGACTGAAGCTTTCTTT. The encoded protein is CATSDGAGVTEAFF.

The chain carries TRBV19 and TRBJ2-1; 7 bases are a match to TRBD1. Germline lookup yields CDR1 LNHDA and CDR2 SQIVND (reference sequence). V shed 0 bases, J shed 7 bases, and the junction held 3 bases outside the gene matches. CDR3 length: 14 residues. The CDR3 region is CASSIDKGQNEQFF. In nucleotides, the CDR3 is TGTGCCAGTAGTATAGATAAGGGACAGAATGAGCAGTTCTTC.

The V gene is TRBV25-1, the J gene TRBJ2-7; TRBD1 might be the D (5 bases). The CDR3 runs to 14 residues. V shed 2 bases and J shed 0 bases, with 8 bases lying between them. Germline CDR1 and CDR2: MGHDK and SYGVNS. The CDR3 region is CASSERTLSYEQYF. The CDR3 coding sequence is TGTGCCAGCAGTGAACGGACACTCTCCTACGAGCAGTACTTC.

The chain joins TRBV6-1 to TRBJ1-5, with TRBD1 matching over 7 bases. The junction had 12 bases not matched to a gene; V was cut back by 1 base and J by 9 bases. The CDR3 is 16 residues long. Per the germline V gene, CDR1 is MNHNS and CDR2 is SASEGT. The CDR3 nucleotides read TGTGCCAGCAGTGAAGAAGAGGGGCAGGGGGGAGTGCCCCAGCATTTT. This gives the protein CASSEEEGQGGVPQHF.

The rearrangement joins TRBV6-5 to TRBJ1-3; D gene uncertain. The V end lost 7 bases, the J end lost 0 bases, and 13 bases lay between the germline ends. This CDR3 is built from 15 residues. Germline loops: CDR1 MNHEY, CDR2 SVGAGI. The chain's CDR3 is CASTQDPSSGNTIYF. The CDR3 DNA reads TGTGCCAGCACCCAGGACCCGAGCTCTGGAAACACCATATATTTT.

CDR3 protein: CAWGGQGRSYEQYF. The CDR3 DNA reads as TGTGCCTGGGGGGGACAGGGTAGATCGTACGAGCAGTACTTC. The chain recombines TRBV30 with TRBJ2-7; 9 bases map to TRBD1. CDR1 and CDR2 (germline): GTSNPN, SVGIG (reference sequence). This CDR3 spans 14 amino acids. The V segment lost 5 bases and the J segment 4 bases; nucleotides outside the gene matches: 9.

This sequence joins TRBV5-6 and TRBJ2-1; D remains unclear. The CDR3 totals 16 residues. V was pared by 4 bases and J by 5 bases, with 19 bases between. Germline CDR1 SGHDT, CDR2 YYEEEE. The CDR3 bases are TGTGCCAGCAGCCGAAGGTGGGGTTCCCCCAACAATGAGCAGTTCTTC. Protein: CASSRRWGSPNNEQFF.

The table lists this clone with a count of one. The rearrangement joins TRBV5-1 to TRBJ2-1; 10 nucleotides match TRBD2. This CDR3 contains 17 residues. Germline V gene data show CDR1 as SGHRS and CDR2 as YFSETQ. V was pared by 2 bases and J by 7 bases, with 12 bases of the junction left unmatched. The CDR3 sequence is CASSLELAGGPKNEQFF. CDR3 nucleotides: TGCGCCAGCAGCTTAGAATTAGCGGGGGGCCCTAAGAATGAGCAGTTCTTC. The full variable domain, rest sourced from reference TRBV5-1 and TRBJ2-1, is KAGVTQTPRYLIKTRGQQVTLSCSPISGHRSVSWYQQTPGQGLQFLFEYFSETQRNKGNFPGRFSGRQFSNSRSEMNVSTLELGDSALYLCASSLELAGGPKNEQFFGPGTRLTVL.

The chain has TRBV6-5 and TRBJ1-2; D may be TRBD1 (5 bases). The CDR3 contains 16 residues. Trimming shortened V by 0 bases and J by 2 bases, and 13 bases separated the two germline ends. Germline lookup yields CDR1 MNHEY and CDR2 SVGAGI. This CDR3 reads CASSYSNQGMNYGYTF. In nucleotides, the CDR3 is TGTGCCAGCAGTTACTCGAATCAGGGAATGAACTATGGCTACACCTTC.